This TCR beta chain was identified during a study of OX40 agonist ivuxolimab in advanced cancers. This CDR3 is built from 14 residues. Germline lookup yields CDR1 SGHRS and CDR2 YFSETQ. The ends lost 4 bases at V and 7 bases at J; junction bases unmatched: 8. Some clones are missing from TCRdb's copy, which holds only in-frame ones; the method was immunoSEQ multiplex PCR. Of approximately 89,000 clones in the sample, around nine tenths were seen once. Here the sequenced sample was CD4+ or CD8+ T cells sorted from blood, taken in a trial of the OX40 agonist ivuxolimab. This sequence was found in an adult with an advanced solid tumor such as melanoma, head and neck, liver or kidney cancer. This chain uses TRBV5-1 with TRBJ1-2; 9 bases line up with TRBD1. In DNA form, the CDR3 reads TGCGCCAGCAGCCCAACCGGACAGGGGTCTGGCTACACCTTC. Its protein product is CASSPTGQGSGYTF.